This TCR beta chain is from a study of blood T cell repertoires in COVID-19. Overall study: Sites in the United States, Italy and Spain provided acute and convalescent COVID-19 samples. From T cells, B-cell-depleted T cells, or PBMCs came the material, which was cDNA or gDNA.

Clones were sequenced by immunoSEQ multiplex PCR, and TCRdb holds only the in-frame ones, with some missing. Among more than 250,000 clones listed, approximately 92% were seen once. V was clipped by 6 bases and J by 3 bases, with 14 bases between them. CDR3 size: 14 residues. Germline-derived CDR1 and CDR2 are MDHEN and SYDVKM. The clonotype was recovered from a woman aged 25 to 39 who had recovered from COVID-19. Sequencing was performed on PBMCs or T cells enriched from blood (not recorded which). V usage is TRBV28 and J usage is TRBJ1-1; D is perhaps TRBD1 (6 bases). The CDR3 DNA is TGTGCCAGCAGCCCCGGACAGTACTACACTGAAGCTTTCTTT. It specifies CASSPGQYYTEAFF.